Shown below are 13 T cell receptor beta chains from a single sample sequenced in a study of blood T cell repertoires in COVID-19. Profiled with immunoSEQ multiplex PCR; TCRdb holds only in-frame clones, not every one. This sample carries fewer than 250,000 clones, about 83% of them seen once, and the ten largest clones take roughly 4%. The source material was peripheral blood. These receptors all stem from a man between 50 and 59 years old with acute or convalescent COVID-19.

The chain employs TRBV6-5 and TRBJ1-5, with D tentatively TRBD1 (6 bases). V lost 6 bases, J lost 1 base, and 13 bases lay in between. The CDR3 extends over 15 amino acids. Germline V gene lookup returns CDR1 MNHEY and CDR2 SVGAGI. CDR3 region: CASRRRTASNQPQHF. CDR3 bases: TGTGCCAGCAGACGCAGGACAGCCAGCAATCAGCCCCAGCATTTT.

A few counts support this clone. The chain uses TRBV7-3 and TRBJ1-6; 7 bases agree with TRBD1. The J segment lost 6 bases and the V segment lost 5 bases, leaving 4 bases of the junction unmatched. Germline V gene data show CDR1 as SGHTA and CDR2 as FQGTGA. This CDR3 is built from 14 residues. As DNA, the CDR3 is TGTGCCAGCAGCCCGGGACAGATTAATTCACCCCTCCACTTT. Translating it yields CASSPGQINSPLHF.

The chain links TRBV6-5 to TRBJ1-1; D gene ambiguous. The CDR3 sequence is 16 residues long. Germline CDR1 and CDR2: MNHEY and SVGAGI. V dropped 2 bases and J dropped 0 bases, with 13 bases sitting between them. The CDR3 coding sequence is TGTGCCAGCAGTTACCCCGTCGTGCAGGTGAACACTGAAGCTTTCTTT. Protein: CASSYPVVQVNTEAFF.

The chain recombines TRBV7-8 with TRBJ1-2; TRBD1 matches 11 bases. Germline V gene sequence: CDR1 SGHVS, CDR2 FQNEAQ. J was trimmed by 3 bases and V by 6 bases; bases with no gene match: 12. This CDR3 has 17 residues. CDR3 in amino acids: CASRPPGQGVWDYGYTF. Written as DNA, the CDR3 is TGTGCCAGCAGGCCCCCGGGACAGGGGGTTTGGGACTATGGCTACACCTTC. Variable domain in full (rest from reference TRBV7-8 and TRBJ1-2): GAGVSQSPRYKVAKRGQDVALRCDPISGHVSLFWYQQALGQGPEFLTYFQNEAQLDKSGLPSDRFFAERPEGSVSTLKIQRTQQEDSAVYLCASRPPGQGVWDYGYTFGSGTRLTVV.

The CDR3 nucleotides are TGCGCCAGCAGCCAAGATTCGTTGGGACTGAGCAATCAGCCCCAGCATTTT. This sequence encodes CASSQDSLGLSNQPQHF. V is TRBV4-1 and J is TRBJ1-5, with D perhaps matching TRBD1 (5 bases). The germline V gene encodes CDR1 MGHRA and CDR2 YSYEKL. There are 17 residues in the CDR3. Trimming took 0 bases from V and 1 from J, leaving 13 bases between them.

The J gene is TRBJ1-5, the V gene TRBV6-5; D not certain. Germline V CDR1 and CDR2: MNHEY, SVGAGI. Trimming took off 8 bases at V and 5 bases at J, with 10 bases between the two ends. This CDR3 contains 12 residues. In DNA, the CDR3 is TGTGCCAGCTCTGACCTAGATCAGCCCCAGCATTTT. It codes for CASSDLDQPQHF.

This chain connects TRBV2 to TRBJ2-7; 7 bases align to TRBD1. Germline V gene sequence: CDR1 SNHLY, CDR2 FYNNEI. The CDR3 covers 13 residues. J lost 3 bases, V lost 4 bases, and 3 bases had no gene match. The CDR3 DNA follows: TGTGCCAGCAGTGGGGACAGAAACTACGAGCAGTACTTC. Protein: CASSGDRNYEQYF.

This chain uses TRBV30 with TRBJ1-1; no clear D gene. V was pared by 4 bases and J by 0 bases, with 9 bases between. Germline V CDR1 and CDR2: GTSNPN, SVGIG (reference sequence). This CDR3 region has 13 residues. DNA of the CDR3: TGTGCCTGGAACGGGGTTATGAACACTGAAGCTTTCTTT. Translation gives CAWNGVMNTEAFF.

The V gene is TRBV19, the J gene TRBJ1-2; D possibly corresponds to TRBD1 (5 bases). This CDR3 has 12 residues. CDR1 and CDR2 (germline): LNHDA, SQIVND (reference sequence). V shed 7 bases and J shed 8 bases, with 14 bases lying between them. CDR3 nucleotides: TGTGCCAGTAATCTGGGGGGAGGCGGCTACACCTTC. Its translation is CASNLGGGGYTF.

The CDR3 loop is CASSSLDLRDSEIFNYGYTF. The CDR3 nucleotides read TGTGCCAGCAGCTCCCTGGACCTCCGGGACAGTGAAATATTTAACTATGGCTACACCTTC. The rearrangement uses TRBV11-3 and TRBJ1-2; TRBD1 matches 7 bases. Germline V gene data show CDR1 as SGHNT and CDR2 as YENEEA. This CDR3 comprises 20 residues. J lost 1 base, V lost 4 bases, and 21 bases had no gene match.

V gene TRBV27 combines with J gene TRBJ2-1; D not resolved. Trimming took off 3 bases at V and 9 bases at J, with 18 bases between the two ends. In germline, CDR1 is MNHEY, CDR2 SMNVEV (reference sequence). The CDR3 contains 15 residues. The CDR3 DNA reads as TGTGCCAGCAGTTTTGCGTCCGGAGCCTTCAGTGAGCAGTTCTTC. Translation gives CASSFASGAFSEQFF.

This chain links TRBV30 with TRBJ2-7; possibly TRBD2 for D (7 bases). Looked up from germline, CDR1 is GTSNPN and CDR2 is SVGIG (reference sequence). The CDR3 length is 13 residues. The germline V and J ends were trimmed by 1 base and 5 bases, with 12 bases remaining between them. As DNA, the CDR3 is TGTGCCTGGAGTGGGGGGGGGCGAAACGAGCAGTACTTC. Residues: CAWSGGGRNEQYF.

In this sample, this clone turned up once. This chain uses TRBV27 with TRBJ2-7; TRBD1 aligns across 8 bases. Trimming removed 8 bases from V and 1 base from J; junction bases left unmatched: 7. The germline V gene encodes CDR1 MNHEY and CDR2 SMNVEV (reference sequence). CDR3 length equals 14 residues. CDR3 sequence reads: CASAYRGSSYEQYF. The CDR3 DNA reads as TGTGCCAGCGCCTACAGGGGGTCGTCCTACGAGCAGTACTTC.